The rows below give T cell receptor beta chains drawn from one sample of a study of blood T cell repertoires in COVID-19. TCRdb's copy holds only in-frame clones and misses some; the assay was immunoSEQ multiplex PCR. The sample consists of about 330,000 clones, over 75% of them appearing once. Sequencing was carried out using PBMCs or T cells enriched from blood (not recorded which). The receptors were sampled from a man aged 30 to 39 who had recovered from COVID-19. The CDR3 runs from the conserved cysteine through the conserved F or W. The D gene is left open where the match is weak. Some rows have no size entry. The others give once, few or many, or a class for an expanded clone.

>TRBD1|NA|TRBJ2-7|TRBV3-1/TRBV3-2
CATRSPGQGTEQYF
TGTGCCACCCGATCGCCGGGACAGGGGACCGAGCAGTACTTC
>NA|few|TRBJ1-2|TRBV30
CAWSVRWDKGYYGYTF
TGTGCCTGGAGTGTACGTTGGGACAAGGGGTACTATGGCTACACCTTC
>NA|NA|TRBJ2-5|TRBV7-9
CASSLKAVGETQYF
TGTGCCAGCAGCTTAAAGGCGGTGGGAGAGACCCAGTACTTC
>TRBD1|NA|TRBJ2-7|TRBV5-1
CASSPRGSSYEQYF
TGCGCCAGCTCCCCCAGGGGGTCTAGCTACGAGCAGTACTTC
>NA|NA|TRBJ1-4|TRBV18
CASSPNNEKLFF
TGTGCCAGCTCACCCAATAATGAAAAACTGTTTTTT
>NA|NA|TRBJ2-2|TRBV11-2
CASSLDPRRLADTGELFF
TGTGCCAGCAGCTTAGATCCCCGTCGGCTAGCTGACACCGGGGAGCTGTTTTTT
>NA|NA|TRBJ1-6|TRBV19
CASSRRPNNSPLHF
TGTGCCAGTAGTAGGAGACCGAATAATTCACCCCTCCACTTT
>NA|NA|TRBJ2-5|TRBV10-3
CAIGAFQETQYF
TGTGCCATCGGGGCCTTCCAAGAGACCCAGTACTTC
>NA|NA|TRBJ2-5|TRBV9
CASSVGTLGLQTQYF
TGTGCCAGCAGCGTAGGGACACTGGGGCTGCAGACCCAGTACTTC
>TRBD1|once|TRBJ2-3|TRBV18
CASSPGQGLTDTQYF
TGTGCCAGCTCACCAGGACAGGGGTTGACAGATACGCAGTATTTT
>NA|NA|TRBJ2-7|TRBV11-3
CASSSYTGYEQYF
TGTGCCAGCAGCTCATACACGGGTTACGAGCAGTACTTC
>NA|NA|TRBJ1-2|TRBV4-1
CASSQHARGQVGYTF
TGCGCCAGCAGCCAACACGCCCGGGGACAAGTAGGCTACACCTTC
>NA|NA|TRBJ1-3|TRBV4-1
CASSPKAAVITGNTIYF
TGCGCCAGCAGCCCGAAGGCCGCGGTCATCACTGGAAACACCATATATTTT
>TRBD1|few|TRBJ1-4|TRBV9
CASSPGTGGAGEKLFF
TGTGCCAGCAGCCCAGGGACAGGGGGCGCAGGTGAAAAACTGTTTTTT
>NA|once|TRBJ2-1|TRBV4-2
CASSRIQENEQFF
TGTGCCAGCAGCCGAATCCAGGAAAATGAGCAGTTCTTC
>NA|few|TRBJ2-7|TRBV6-5
CASSYSNLRYF
TGTGCCAGCAGTTACTCGAATTTGCGGTACTTC
>NA|NA|TRBJ2-3|TRBV6-2/TRBV6-3
CASSYSGEPSTQYF
TGTGCCAGCAGTTACTCCGGGGAGCCGAGTACGCAGTATTTT
>TRBD2|NA|TRBJ2-1|TRBV15
CATSREGGGAYNEQFF
TGTGCCACCAGCAGAGAGGGCGGGGGGGCATACAATGAGCAGTTCTTC
>NA|few|TRBJ2-2|TRBV11-2
CASSTAPNTGELFF
TGTGCCAGCAGCACAGCCCCTAACACCGGGGAGCTGTTTTTT
>NA|NA|TRBJ2-7|TRBV28
CASSRRGYEQYF
TGTGCCAGCAGTAGGAGAGGCTACGAGCAGTACTTC
>TRBD1|once|TRBJ1-1|TRBV7-2
CASSVGQGRMDTEAFF
TGTGCCAGCAGCGTGGGACAGGGGCGCATGGACACTGAAGCTTTCTTT
>TRBD1|NA|TRBJ2-3|TRBV5-4
CASSWGQGATDTQYF
TGTGCCAGCAGCTGGGGACAGGGGGCAACAGATACGCAGTATTTT
>TRBD1|NA|TRBJ2-1|TRBV4-1
CASSQHRGLGPNNEQFF
TGCGCCAGCAGCCAACACAGGGGGTTAGGGCCAAACAATGAGCAGTTCTTC
>NA|NA|TRBJ2-3|TRBV2
CASSGGSGVTDTQYF
TGTGCCAGCAGTGGTGGGTCGGGGGTCACAGATACGCAGTATTTT
>NA|NA|TRBJ1-3|TRBV7-9
CASRQDAGNTIYF
TGTGCCAGCAGGCAGGATGCTGGAAACACCATATATTTT
>NA|NA|TRBJ2-7|TRBV15
CATSSPLGGIYEQYF
TGTGCCACCAGCAGCCCCCTGGGGGGAATCTACGAGCAGTACTTC
>TRBD1|NA|TRBJ1-2|TRBV29-1
CSVEANRDRGDYGYTF
TGCAGCGTTGAGGCCAACCGGGACAGGGGCGACTATGGCTACACCTTC
>NA|NA|TRBJ2-4|TRBV2
CASTGLSSGIQYF
TGTGCCAGCACGGGACTTTCATCTGGCATTCAGTACTTC
>NA|NA|TRBJ1-1|TRBV9
CASSVAAGWGNTEAFF
TGTGCCAGCAGCGTAGCGGCAGGGTGGGGGAACACTGAAGCTTTCTTT
>NA|NA|TRBJ2-2|TRBV4-1
CASSPTGAGELFF
TGCGCCAGCAGCCCGACGGGGGCCGGGGAGCTGTTTTTT
>TRBD1|NA|TRBJ2-3|TRBV29-1
CSVEDRQGADTQYF
TGCAGCGTTGAAGACAGACAGGGGGCAGATACGCAGTATTTT
>TRBD2|NA|TRBJ2-5|TRBV29-1
CSGGTSKETQYF
TGCAGCGGTGGGACTAGTAAAGAGACCCAGTACTTC
>NA|NA|TRBJ1-6|TRBV6-1
CASSDPGLDSPLHF
TGTGCCAGCAGTGATCCAGGGCTGGATTCACCCCTCCACTTT
>TRBD1|NA|TRBJ1-4|TRBV15
CATSSLQGSKLFF
TGTGCCACCAGCAGTCTACAGGGGTCGAAACTGTTTTTT